Listed below are T cell receptor beta chains from one sample, sequenced in a study of cytomegalovirus exposure and HLA in healthy donors. Profiled with immunoSEQ multiplex PCR; TCRdb holds only in-frame clones, not every one. The sample contains about 82,000 clones, around 85% of which appear only once. The sample taken for sequencing was PBMCs. The receptor source for this set is a human donor in good health. The CDR3 runs from the conserved cysteine through the conserved F or W. Where a row states a size, it is once, few, many or the class of an expanded clone; other rows omit it.

v_call: TRBV2
j_call: TRBJ1-2
clone_size: .
cdr3_aa: CASSVQGRGYGYTF

v_call: TRBV10-3
j_call: TRBJ2-5
clone_size: .
cdr3_aa: CAISSGRETQYF

v_call: TRBV23-1
j_call: TRBJ2-7
clone_size: many
cdr3_aa: CASSLAQSGRGQYEQYF

v_call: TRBV6-6
j_call: TRBJ2-7
clone_size: .
cdr3_aa: CASSTDRGLYEQYF

v_call: TRBV7-7
j_call: TRBJ2-5
clone_size: .
cdr3_aa: CASSLGTGGQETQYF

v_call: TRBV30
j_call: TRBJ2-5
clone_size: .
cdr3_aa: CAWRSPGTSGETQYF

v_call: TRBV5-6
j_call: TRBJ1-4
clone_size: .
cdr3_aa: CASSIRGATNEKLFF

v_call: TRBV6-6
j_call: TRBJ1-4
clone_size: many
cdr3_aa: CASSYGGNGGEKLFF

v_call: TRBV7-9
j_call: TRBJ1-4
clone_size: .
cdr3_aa: CASSLRQTNEKLFF

v_call: TRBV5-1
j_call: TRBJ2-1
clone_size: .
cdr3_aa: CASSTGLAREQFF

v_call: TRBV4-1
j_call: TRBJ1-1
clone_size: .
cdr3_aa: CASSPGGGQWGAFF

v_call: TRBV6-6
j_call: TRBJ1-2
clone_size: .
cdr3_aa: CASSRGGYTF

v_call: TRBV18
j_call: TRBJ2-1
clone_size: .
cdr3_aa: CASSPGQGTYNEQFF

v_call: TRBV7-2
j_call: TRBJ1-1
clone_size: .
cdr3_aa: CASSPGGVMNTEAFF

v_call: TRBV21-1
j_call: TRBJ2-1
clone_size: .
cdr3_aa: CASSKTLVPDYEQFF

v_call: TRBV10-1
j_call: TRBJ2-5
clone_size: .
cdr3_aa: CASSESGSGGTKTQYF

v_call: TRBV11-2
j_call: TRBJ1-4
clone_size: .
cdr3_aa: CASSLAGEKLFF

v_call: TRBV5-4
j_call: TRBJ1-4
clone_size: few
cdr3_aa: CASSIQGVEKLFF

v_call: TRBV18
j_call: TRBJ2-3
clone_size: .
cdr3_aa: CASSQARGHSSPTDTQYF

v_call: TRBV6-5
j_call: TRBJ1-2
clone_size: .
cdr3_aa: CASSYSTGRRESYTF

v_call: TRBV2
j_call: TRBJ2-1
clone_size: .
cdr3_aa: CASNALAGTYNEQFF

v_call: TRBV19
j_call: TRBJ2-7
clone_size: .
cdr3_aa: CASSPRPGQQSSYEQYF

v_call: TRBV4-1
j_call: TRBJ2-7
clone_size: .
cdr3_aa: CASSQDLPDGTYEQYF

v_call: TRBV5-1
j_call: TRBJ1-4
clone_size: .
cdr3_aa: CASSLQNSNEKLFF

v_call: TRBV5-4
j_call: TRBJ2-4
clone_size: .
cdr3_aa: CASSLEGQSGVQYF

v_call: TRBV9
j_call: TRBJ2-2
clone_size: .
cdr3_aa: CASSVTAGELFF

v_call: TRBV6-1
j_call: TRBJ1-5
clone_size: .
cdr3_aa: CASSGWSGAVNQPQHF

v_call: TRBV5-5
j_call: TRBJ2-7
clone_size: few
cdr3_aa: CASRTGYEQYF

v_call: TRBV2
j_call: TRBJ2-2
clone_size: once
cdr3_aa: CASSDRLGRNTGELFF

v_call: TRBV27
j_call: TRBJ2-1
clone_size: few
cdr3_aa: CASRQANEQFF

v_call: TRBV7-2
j_call: TRBJ1-6
clone_size: once
cdr3_aa: CASSHRDSPLHF

v_call: TRBV27
j_call: TRBJ1-6
clone_size: once
cdr3_aa: CASTTGDRDSPLHF

v_call: TRBV9
j_call: TRBJ1-2
clone_size: .
cdr3_aa: CASSVENRGLQGGYTF

v_call: TRBV5-1
j_call: TRBJ2-3
clone_size: .
cdr3_aa: CASSGGASTDTQYF

v_call: TRBV2
j_call: TRBJ1-2
clone_size: .
cdr3_aa: CATLPTGPYGYTF

v_call: TRBV19
j_call: TRBJ2-2
clone_size: .
cdr3_aa: CASSRDRGTNTGELFF

v_call: TRBV7-9
j_call: .
clone_size: .
cdr3_aa: CASTRQGYEQYF

v_call: TRBV7-6
j_call: TRBJ2-7
clone_size: once
cdr3_aa: CASSTRGGALYEQYF

v_call: TRBV9
j_call: TRBJ1-1
clone_size: .
cdr3_aa: CASSVDVRGTTEAFF

v_call: TRBV5-4
j_call: TRBJ2-7
clone_size: .
cdr3_aa: CASSSSLAGGYEQYF

v_call: TRBV5-8
j_call: TRBJ2-3
clone_size: .
cdr3_aa: CASSLLGGADTQYF

v_call: TRBV28
j_call: TRBJ1-6
clone_size: .
cdr3_aa: CASSGDRAGRDSPLHF

v_call: TRBV6-5
j_call: TRBJ2-7
clone_size: .
cdr3_aa: CASSYLPARDEQYF

v_call: TRBV6-5
j_call: TRBJ1-1
clone_size: few
cdr3_aa: CASGLGTATEAFF

v_call: TRBV10-1
j_call: TRBJ2-5
clone_size: once
cdr3_aa: CASSPGSSGIYQETQYF

v_call: TRBV11-2
j_call: TRBJ1-3
clone_size: .
cdr3_aa: CASSFTGAGNTIYF

v_call: TRBV7-2
j_call: TRBJ1-4
clone_size: .
cdr3_aa: CASSSRVDEKLFF

v_call: TRBV11-2
j_call: TRBJ1-5
clone_size: .
cdr3_aa: CASSLVREGPQHF

v_call: TRBV5-1
j_call: TRBJ1-4
clone_size: .
cdr3_aa: CASSFSGGSDEKLFF

v_call: TRBV15
j_call: TRBJ2-7
clone_size: .
cdr3_aa: CATSRARGVHEQYF

v_call: TRBV4-1
j_call: TRBJ1-1
clone_size: .
cdr3_aa: CASRSTVNTEAFF

v_call: TRBV5-6
j_call: TRBJ2-3
clone_size: .
cdr3_aa: CASSLGAGATTDTQYF

v_call: TRBV27
j_call: TRBJ2-1
clone_size: once
cdr3_aa: CASIGTGRNEQFF